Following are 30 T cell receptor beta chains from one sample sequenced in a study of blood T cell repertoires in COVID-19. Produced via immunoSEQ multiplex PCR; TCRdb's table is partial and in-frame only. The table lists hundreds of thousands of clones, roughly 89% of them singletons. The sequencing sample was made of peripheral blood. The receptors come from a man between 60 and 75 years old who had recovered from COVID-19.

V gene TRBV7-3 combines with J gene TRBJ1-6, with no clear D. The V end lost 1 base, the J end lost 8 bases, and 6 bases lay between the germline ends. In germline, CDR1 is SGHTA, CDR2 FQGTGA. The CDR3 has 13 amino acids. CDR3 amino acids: CASSLMRDSPLHF. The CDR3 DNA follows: TGTGCCAGCAGCTTAATGCGGGATTCACCCCTCCACTTT. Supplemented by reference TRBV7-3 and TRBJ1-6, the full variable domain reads GAGVSQTPSNKVTEKGKYVELRCDPISGHTALYWYRQSLGQGPEFLIYFQGTGAADDSGLPNDRFFAVRPEGSVSTLKIQRTERGDSAVYLCASSLMRDSPLHFGNGTRLTVT.

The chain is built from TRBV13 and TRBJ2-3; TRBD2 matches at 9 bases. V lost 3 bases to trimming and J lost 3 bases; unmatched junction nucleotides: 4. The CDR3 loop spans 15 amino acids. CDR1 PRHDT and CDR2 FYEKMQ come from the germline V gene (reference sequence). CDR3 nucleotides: TGTGCCAGCAGCTTTATAGCGGGAGAGACAGATACGCAGTATTTT. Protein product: CASSFIAGETDTQYF.

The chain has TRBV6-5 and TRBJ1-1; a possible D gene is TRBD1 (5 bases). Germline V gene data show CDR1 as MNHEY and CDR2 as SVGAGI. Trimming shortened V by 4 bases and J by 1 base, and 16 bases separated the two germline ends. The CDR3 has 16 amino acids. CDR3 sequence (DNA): TGTGCCAGCAGTTCCCTTGGTGACAGACCGAACACTGAAGCTTTCTTT. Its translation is CASSSLGDRPNTEAFF.

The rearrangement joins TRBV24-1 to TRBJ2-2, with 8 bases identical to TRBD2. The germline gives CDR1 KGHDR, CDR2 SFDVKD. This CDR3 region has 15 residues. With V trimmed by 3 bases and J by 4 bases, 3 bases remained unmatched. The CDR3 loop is CATSDSGGPTGELFF. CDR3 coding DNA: TGTGCCACCAGTGATAGCGGGGGTCCCACCGGGGAGCTGTTTTTT.

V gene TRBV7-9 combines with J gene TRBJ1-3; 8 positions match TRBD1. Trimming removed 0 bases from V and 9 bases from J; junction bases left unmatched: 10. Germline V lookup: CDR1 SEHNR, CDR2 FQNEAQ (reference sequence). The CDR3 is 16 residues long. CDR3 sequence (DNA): TGTGCCAGCAGCTTAGCAGGACAGGGAATCTCAGGCACCATATATTTT. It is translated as CASSLAGQGISGTIYF.

Here the CDR3 reads CASSRGRAIYNEQFF. In DNA, the CDR3 is TGTGCCAGCAGCAGGGGCAGGGCTATCTACAATGAGCAGTTCTTC. The chain employs TRBV21-1 and TRBJ2-1; the DNA was not compared with TRBD1, the D call given in the table. TRBV21-1 is an annotated pseudogene. CDR3 length: 15 amino acids.

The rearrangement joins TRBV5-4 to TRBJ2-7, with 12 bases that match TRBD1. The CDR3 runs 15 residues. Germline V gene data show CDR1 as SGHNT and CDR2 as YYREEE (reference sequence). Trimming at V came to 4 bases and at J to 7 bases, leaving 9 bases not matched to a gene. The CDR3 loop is CASSTPGQGAREQYF. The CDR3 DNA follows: TGTGCCAGCAGCACCCCGGGACAGGGGGCGAGGGAGCAGTACTTC.

CDR3: CASSFGLAGEETQYF. The DNA for the CDR3 is TGTGCCAGCAGCTTTGGACTAGCGGGGGAAGAGACCCAGTACTTC. The rearrangement links TRBV7-2 to TRBJ2-5, with 13 bases lining up with TRBD2. V was clipped by 3 bases and J by 3 bases; unmatched bases: 1. CDR1 is SGHTA, CDR2 FQGNSA, per germline. This CDR3 is 15 amino acids long.

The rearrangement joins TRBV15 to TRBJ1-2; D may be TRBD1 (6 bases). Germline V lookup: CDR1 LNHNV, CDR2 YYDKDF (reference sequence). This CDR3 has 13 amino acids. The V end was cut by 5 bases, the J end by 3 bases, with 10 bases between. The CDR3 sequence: CATSLQGDYGYTF. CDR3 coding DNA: TGTGCCACCAGCTTACAGGGTGACTATGGCTACACCTTC.

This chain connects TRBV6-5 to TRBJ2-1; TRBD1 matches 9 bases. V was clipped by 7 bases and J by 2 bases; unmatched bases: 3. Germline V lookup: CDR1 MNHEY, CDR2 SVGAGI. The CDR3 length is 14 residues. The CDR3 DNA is TGTGCCAGCACTGGGGACAGGGCCTACAATGAGCAGTTCTTC. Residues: CASTGDRAYNEQFF.

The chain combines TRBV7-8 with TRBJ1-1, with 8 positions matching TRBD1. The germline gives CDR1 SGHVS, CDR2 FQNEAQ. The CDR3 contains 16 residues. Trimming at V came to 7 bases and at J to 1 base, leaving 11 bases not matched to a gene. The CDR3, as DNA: TGTGCCAGCACCGCCCTAGACAGGGGCTCGAACACTGAAGCTTTCTTT. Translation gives CASTALDRGSNTEAFF.

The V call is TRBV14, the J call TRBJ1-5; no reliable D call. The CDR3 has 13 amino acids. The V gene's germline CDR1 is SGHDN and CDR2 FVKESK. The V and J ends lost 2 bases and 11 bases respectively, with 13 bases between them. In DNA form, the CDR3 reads TGTGCCAGCAGCCAATCCCCCTCGTCGGCCCAGCATTTT. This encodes CASSQSPSSAQHF.

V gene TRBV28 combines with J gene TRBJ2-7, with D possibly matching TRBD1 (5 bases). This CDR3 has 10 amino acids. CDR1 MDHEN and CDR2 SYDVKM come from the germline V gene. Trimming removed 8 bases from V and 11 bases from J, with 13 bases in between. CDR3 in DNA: TGTGCCAGCCTTTCGACAGTTAAGTACTTC. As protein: CASLSTVKYF.

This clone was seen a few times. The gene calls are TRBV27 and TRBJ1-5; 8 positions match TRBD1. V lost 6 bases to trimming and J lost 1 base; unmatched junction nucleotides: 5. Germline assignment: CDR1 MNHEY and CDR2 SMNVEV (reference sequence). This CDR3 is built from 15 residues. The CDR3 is CASRPTGGSNQPQHF. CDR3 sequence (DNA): TGTGCCAGCAGACCTACAGGGGGGAGCAATCAGCCCCAGCATTTT.

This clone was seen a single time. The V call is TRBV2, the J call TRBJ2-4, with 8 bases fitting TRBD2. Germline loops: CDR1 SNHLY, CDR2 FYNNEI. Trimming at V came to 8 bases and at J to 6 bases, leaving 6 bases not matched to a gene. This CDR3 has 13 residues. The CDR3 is CASQAGEANIQYF. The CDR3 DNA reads TGTGCCAGCCAAGCGGGAGAGGCAAACATTCAGTACTTC.

This CDR3 reads CASSMTSGSYNEQFF. DNA of the CDR3: TGTGCCAGCAGCATGACTAGCGGGAGCTACAATGAGCAGTTCTTC. The chain employs TRBV6-5 and TRBJ2-1, with 12 bases aligning to TRBD2. In germline, CDR1 is MNHEY, CDR2 SVGAGI. This CDR3 is 15 amino acids long. V was clipped by 6 bases and J by 3 bases; unmatched bases: 3.

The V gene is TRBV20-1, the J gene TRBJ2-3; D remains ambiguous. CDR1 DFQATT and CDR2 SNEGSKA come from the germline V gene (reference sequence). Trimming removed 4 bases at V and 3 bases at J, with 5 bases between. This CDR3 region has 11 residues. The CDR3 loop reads CSATKTDTQYF. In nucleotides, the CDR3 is TGCAGTGCTACAAAAACAGATACGCAGTATTTT.

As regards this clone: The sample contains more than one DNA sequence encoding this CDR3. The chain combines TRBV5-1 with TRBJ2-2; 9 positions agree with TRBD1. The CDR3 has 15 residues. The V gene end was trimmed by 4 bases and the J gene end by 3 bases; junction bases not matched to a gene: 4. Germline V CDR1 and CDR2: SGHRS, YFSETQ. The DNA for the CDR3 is TGCGCCAGCAGCCTTCGGACAGGGGACACCGGGGAGCTGTTTTTT. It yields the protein CASSLRTGDTGELFF.

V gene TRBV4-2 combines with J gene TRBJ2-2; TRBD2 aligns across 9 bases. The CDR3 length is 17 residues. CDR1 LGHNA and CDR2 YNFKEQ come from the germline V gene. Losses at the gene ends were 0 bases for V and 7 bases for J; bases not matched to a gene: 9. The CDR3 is CASSQESGGRAGGELFF. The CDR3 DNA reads TGTGCCAGCAGCCAAGAGAGTGGCGGGAGGGCCGGCGGGGAGCTGTTTTTT.

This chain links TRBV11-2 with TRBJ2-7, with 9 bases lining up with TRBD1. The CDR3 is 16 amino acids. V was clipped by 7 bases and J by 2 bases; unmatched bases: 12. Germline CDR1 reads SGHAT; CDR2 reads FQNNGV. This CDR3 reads CASTPIRTGATYEQYF. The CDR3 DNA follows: TGTGCCAGCACCCCTATAAGGACAGGGGCTACCTACGAGCAGTACTTC.

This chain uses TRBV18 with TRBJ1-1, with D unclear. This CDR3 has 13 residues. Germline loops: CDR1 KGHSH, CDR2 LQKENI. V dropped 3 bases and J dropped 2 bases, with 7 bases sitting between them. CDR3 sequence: CASSPNTNTEAFF. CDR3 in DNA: TGTGCCAGCTCACCCAATACAAACACTGAAGCTTTCTTT.

In DNA, the CDR3 is TGTGCCAGCAGCGTAGAGGGACAGGGGGCAGAACCCCAGCATTTT. This encodes CASSVEGQGAEPQHF. This chain connects TRBV9 to TRBJ1-5; TRBD1 agrees at 12 bases. The V gene's germline CDR1 is SGDLS and CDR2 YYNGEE. Trimming took 0 bases from V and 10 from J; bases not matched to a gene: 5. The CDR3 spans 15 residues.

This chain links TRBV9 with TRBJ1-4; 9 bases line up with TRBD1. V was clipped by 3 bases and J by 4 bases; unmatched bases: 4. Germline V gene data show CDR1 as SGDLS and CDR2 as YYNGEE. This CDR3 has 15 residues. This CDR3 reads CASSAGTGFNEKLFF. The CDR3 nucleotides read TGTGCCAGCAGCGCGGGGACAGGGTTTAATGAAAAACTGTTTTTT.

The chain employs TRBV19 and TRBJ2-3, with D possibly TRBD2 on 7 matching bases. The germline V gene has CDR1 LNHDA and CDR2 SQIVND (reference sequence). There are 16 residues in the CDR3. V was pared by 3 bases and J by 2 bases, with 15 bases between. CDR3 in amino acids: CASSIGGARITDTQYF. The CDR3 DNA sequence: TGTGCCAGTAGTATTGGGGGGGCCCGGATCACAGATACGCAGTATTTT.

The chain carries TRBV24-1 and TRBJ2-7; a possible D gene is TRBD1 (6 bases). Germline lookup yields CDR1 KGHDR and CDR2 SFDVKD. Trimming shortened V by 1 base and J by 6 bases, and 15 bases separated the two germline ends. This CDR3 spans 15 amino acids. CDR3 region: CATSDFWVTGPEQYF. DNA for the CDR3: TGTGCCACCAGTGATTTCTGGGTCACAGGGCCCGAGCAGTACTTC.

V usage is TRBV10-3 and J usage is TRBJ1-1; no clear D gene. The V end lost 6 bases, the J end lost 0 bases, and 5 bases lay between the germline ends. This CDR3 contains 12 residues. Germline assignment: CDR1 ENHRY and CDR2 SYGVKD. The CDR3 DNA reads TGTGCCATCAGCGCAGTGAACACTGAAGCTTTCTTT. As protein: CAISAVNTEAFF.

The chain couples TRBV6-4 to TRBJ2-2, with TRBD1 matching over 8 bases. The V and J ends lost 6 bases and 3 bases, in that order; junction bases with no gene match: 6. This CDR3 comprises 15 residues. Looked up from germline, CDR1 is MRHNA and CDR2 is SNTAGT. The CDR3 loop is CASSPDRAHTGELFF. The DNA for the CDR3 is TGTGCCAGCAGCCCGGACAGGGCTCACACCGGGGAGCTGTTTTTT.

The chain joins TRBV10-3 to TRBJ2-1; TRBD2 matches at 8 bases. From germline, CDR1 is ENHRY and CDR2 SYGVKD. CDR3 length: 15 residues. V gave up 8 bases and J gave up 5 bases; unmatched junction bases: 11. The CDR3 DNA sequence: TGTGCCATCCGGGGGGGCGGAGGTGGGGACAATGAGCAGTTCTTC. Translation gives CAIRGGGGGDNEQFF.

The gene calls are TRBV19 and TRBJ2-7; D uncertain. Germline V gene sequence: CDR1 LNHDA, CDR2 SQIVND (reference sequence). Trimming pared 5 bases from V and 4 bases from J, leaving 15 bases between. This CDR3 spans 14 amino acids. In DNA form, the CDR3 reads TGTGCCAGTAGTCAGCAGACTGGTGGGTACGAGCAGTACTTC. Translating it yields CASSQQTGGYEQYF.

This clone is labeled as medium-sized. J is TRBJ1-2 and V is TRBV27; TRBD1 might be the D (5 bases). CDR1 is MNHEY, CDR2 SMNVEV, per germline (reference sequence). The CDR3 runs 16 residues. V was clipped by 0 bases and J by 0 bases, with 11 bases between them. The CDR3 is CASSLSPSTANYGYTF. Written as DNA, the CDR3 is TGTGCCAGCAGTTTATCCCCTTCGACAGCTAACTATGGCTACACCTTC.